This is a list of T cell receptor beta chains from one sample in a study of blood T cell repertoires in COVID-19. Generated by immunoSEQ multiplex PCR, the TCRdb table keeps only in-frame clones and is missing some. The table records roughly 240,000 clones, roughly four fifths of them present only once. Input material: PBMCs or T cells enriched from blood (not recorded which). The receptors originated from a woman between 40 and 50 years old who had been exposed to COVID-19. Each CDR3 is given with its conserved first and last residue. Each record gives: J gene, D gene, V gene, CDR3 protein, CDR3 DNA. The D gene is left open where the match is weak.

J gene: TRBJ2-5
D gene: -
V gene: TRBV27
CDR3 protein: CASSLAGYQETQYF
CDR3 DNA: TGTGCCAGCAGTTTGGCAGGGTACCAAGAGACCCAGTACTTC

J gene: TRBJ2-3
D gene: TRBD2
V gene: TRBV5-1
CDR3 protein: CASSPGTSGDTDTQYF
CDR3 DNA: TGCGCCAGCAGCCCCGGGACTAGCGGCGACACAGATACGCAGTATTTT

J gene: TRBJ2-7
D gene: TRBD2
V gene: TRBV7-3
CDR3 protein: CASSYRLAGAHEQYF
CDR3 DNA: TGTGCCAGCAGTTATCGACTAGCGGGGGCCCACGAGCAGTACTTC

J gene: TRBJ1-2
D gene: TRBD1
V gene: TRBV4-2
CDR3 protein: CASSQAQRTGMSRYGYTF
CDR3 DNA: TGTGCCAGCAGCCAAGCGCAACGGACAGGGATGAGTCGCTATGGCTACACCTTC

J gene: TRBJ1-2
D gene: -
V gene: TRBV6-5
CDR3 protein: CASSDSPYGYTF
CDR3 DNA: TGTGCCAGCAGCGACAGCCCCTATGGCTACACCTTC

J gene: TRBJ2-2
D gene: -
V gene: TRBV3-1/TRBV3-2
CDR3 protein: CASSQEVDHTGELFF
CDR3 DNA: TGTGCCAGCAGCCAAGAGGTAGATCACACCGGGGAGCTGTTTTTT

J gene: TRBJ1-5
D gene: -
V gene: TRBV18
CDR3 protein: CASSPLREQPQHF
CDR3 DNA: TGTGCCAGCTCACCACTCCGTGAGCAGCCCCAGCATTTT

J gene: TRBJ1-4
D gene: TRBD1
V gene: TRBV27
CDR3 protein: CASSKDRGGEKLFF
CDR3 DNA: TGTGCCAGCAGCAAAGACAGGGGTGGTGAAAAACTGTTTTTT

J gene: TRBJ2-3
D gene: -
V gene: TRBV3-1/TRBV3-2
CDR3 protein: CASSGGTQYF
CDR3 DNA: TGTGCCAGCAGTGGGGGGACGCAGTATTTT

J gene: TRBJ1-5
D gene: -
V gene: TRBV18
CDR3 protein: CASSPQGMQDQPQHF
CDR3 DNA: TGTGCCAGCTCACCTCAGGGTATGCAGGATCAGCCCCAGCATTTT

J gene: TRBJ1-2
D gene: -
V gene: TRBV5-1
CDR3 protein: CASSADQGSVKYGYTF
CDR3 DNA: TGCGCCAGCAGCGCGGACCAGGGGTCCGTAAAATATGGCTACACCTTC